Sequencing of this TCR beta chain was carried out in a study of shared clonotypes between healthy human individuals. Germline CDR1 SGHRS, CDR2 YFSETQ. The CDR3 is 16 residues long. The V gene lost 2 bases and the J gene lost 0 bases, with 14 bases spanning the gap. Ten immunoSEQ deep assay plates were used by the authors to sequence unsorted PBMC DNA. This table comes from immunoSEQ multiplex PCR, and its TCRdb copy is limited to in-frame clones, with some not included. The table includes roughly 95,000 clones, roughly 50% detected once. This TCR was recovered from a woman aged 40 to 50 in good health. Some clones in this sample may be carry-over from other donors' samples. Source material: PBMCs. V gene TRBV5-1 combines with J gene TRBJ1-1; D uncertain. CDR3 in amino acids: CASSFGLLSMNTEAFF. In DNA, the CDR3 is TGCGCCAGCAGCTTTGGTCTACTGTCAATGAACACTGAAGCTTTCTTT.